This T cell receptor (beta chain) was captured by sequencing in a study of blood T cell repertoires in COVID-19. Looking at the study overall: Sources were T cells, B-cell-depleted T cells, or PBMCs; the material itself was cDNA or gDNA.

This CDR3 has 11 amino acids. V gave up 5 bases and J gave up 10 bases, with 8 bases separating them. Germline loops: CDR1 LNHDA, CDR2 SQIVND (reference sequence). The assay was immunoSEQ multiplex PCR, and TCRdb's table has in-frame clones only and misses some. The sample has 100,000 or so clones; roughly four fifths are singletons. This chain joins TRBV19 and TRBJ1-4; TRBD1 is a possible D gene (5 bases). Sequenced sample: peripheral blood. The TCR sequence derives from a human donor in a cohort sampled during active COVID-19. This CDR3 reads CASSVGGKLFF. The CDR3 DNA reads TGTGCCAGTAGTGTGGGGGGAAAACTGTTTTTT.